This T cell receptor (beta chain) was retrieved from a study of shared clonotypes between healthy human individuals. In germline, CDR1 is SGHRS, CDR2 YFSETQ. Trimming cost V 0 bases and J 7 bases; bases outside gene matches: 8. The CDR3 consists of 16 residues. TCRdb's table, derived via immunoSEQ multiplex PCR, lists solely in-frame clones and lacks some. The repertoire holds more than 2,000,000 clones, with more than 85% as singletons. The chain has TRBV5-1 and TRBJ1-2, with 11 bases aligning to TRBD1. This receptor was identified in a man aged 18 to 35 in good health. Some clones in this sample may be carry-over from other donors' samples. Sequencing input: naive CD4+ T cells from PBMCs. Subset meaning: CD45RA+ positively selected. Here the CDR3 reads CASSLAPGQGAGGYTF. In DNA form, the CDR3 reads TGCGCCAGCAGCTTGGCCCCCGGACAGGGGGCCGGTGGCTACACCTTC. The entire variable domain, with the rest obtained from reference TRBV5-1 and TRBJ1-2, is as follows: KAGVTQTPRYLIKTRGQQVTLSCSPISGHRSVSWYQQTPGQGLQFLFEYFSETQRNKGNFPGRFSGRQFSNSRSEMNVSTLELGDSALYLCASSLAPGQGAGGYTFGSGTRLTVV.